This TCR beta chain was recovered during a study of identical twins. In this sample, this clonotype turned up a few times. MiXCR, applied by TCRdb to the 5' RACE reads, yields one record per CDR3 protein. The sample holds 400,000 to 550,000 distinct CDR3 sequences, roughly 13% seen once. The data also belong to a second study, concerning yellow fever vaccine responses in identical twins.

The sample comprised CD4+ T cells sorted from blood. The sequence came from a woman aged 18-35 years in good health.

CDR3 sequence (DNA): TGTGCCAGCAGCAAAAGTTTAGGAGGGTCGGGGACTAGCGGGGACCGCTACGAGCAGTACTTC. Translated, it gives CASSKSLGGSGTSGDRYEQYF. The chain couples TRBV6-2 or TRBV6-3 to TRBJ2-7; 13 nucleotides align to TRBD2. CDR3 length equals 21 residues. V lost 6 bases and J lost 3; bases outside the gene matches: 23. The germline V gene encodes CDR1 MNHEY and CDR2 SVGEGT.